This is a list of T cell receptor beta chains from one sample in a study of blood T cells in healthy people across ages. TCRdb recomputed calls from the 5' RACE reads with MiXCR, one row per CDR3 protein. The sample holds fewer than 2 million distinct CDR3 sequences, roughly two fifths seen once. Material: blood. The receptor source for this set is a human donor in good health. Each CDR3 is given with its conserved first and last residue. The D gene is left open where the match is weak. Size values are once, few and many counts, or a class for expanded clones, and some rows have none.

D,J,V,size,CDR3,DNA
NA,TRBJ1-2,TRBV9,NA,CASSVVAGVGYTF,TGTGCCAGCAGCGTAGTAGCCGGGGTAGGCTACACCTTC
NA,TRBJ2-2,TRBV11-3,NA,CASSLDYRREGDGGELFF,TGTGCCAGCAGCTTAGATTATCGACGGGAAGGGGATGGCGGGGAGCTGTTTTTT
TRBD1,TRBJ1-1,TRBV25-1,NA,CASSEWDRGMNTKAFF,TGTGCCAGCAGTGAATGGGACAGGGGGATGAACACTAAAGCTTTCTTT
TRBD2,TRBJ2-3,TRBV29-1,NA,CSVAGTSGGMVTDTQYF,TGCAGCGTCGCCGGGACTAGCGGGGGAATGGTGACAGATACGCAGTATTTT
TRBD2,TRBJ2-5,TRBV7-8,NA,CASIKPTSGGGETQYF,TGTGCCAGCATCAAACCGACTAGCGGGGGCGGAGAGACCCAGTACTTC
NA,TRBJ2-7,TRBV5-6,NA,CASSQKTYPAEQYF,TGTGCCAGCAGCCAAAAGACTTATCCCGCCGAGCAGTACTTC
TRBD1,TRBJ2-5,TRBV5-1,few,CASSWDSAETQYF,TGCGCCAGCAGCTGGGACAGTGCGGAGACCCAGTACTTC
TRBD1,TRBJ1-5,TRBV5-1,NA,CASSQGGGPQPQHF,TGCGCCAGCAGCCAGGGAGGGGGCCCTCAGCCCCAGCATTTT
NA,TRBJ2-1,TRBV12-3/TRBV12-4,few,CASSPTGTHYNEQFF,TGTGCCAGCAGTCCAACCGGGACCCACTACAATGAGCAGTTCTTC
NA,TRBJ1-2,TRBV29-1,NA,CSVASVGAGNYGYTF,TGCAGCGTTGCGAGCGTAGGGGCCGGGAACTATGGCTACACCTTC
NA,TRBJ2-5,TRBV6-4,NA,CASIPDGTQYF,TGTGCCAGCATCCCCGATGGGACCCAGTACTTC
NA,TRBJ2-7,TRBV5-6,NA,CATQRTGKSYEQYF,TGTGCCACCCAGCGTACGGGTAAAAGCTACGAGCAGTACTTC
TRBD1,TRBJ1-2,TRBV4-1,NA,CASSQEGSTGEICGYTF,TGCGCCAGCAGCCAAGAAGGGTCGACAGGGGAGATTTGTGGCTACACCTTC
NA,TRBJ1-5,TRBV7-2,NA,CASSLGGAGWGSNQPQHF,TGTGCCAGCAGCCTGGGGGGGGCAGGTTGGGGTAGCAATCAGCCCCAGCATTTT
NA,TRBJ2-3,TRBV6-5,NA,CASGGVLASTQYF,TGTGCGTCTGGGGGTGTCCTGGCAAGTACGCAGTATTTT
TRBD1,TRBJ2-7,TRBV29-1,few,CSVLSGTGEYEQYF,TGCAGCGTCCTATCCGGGACAGGGGAATACGAGCAGTACTTC
TRBD1,TRBJ1-2,TRBV7-2,NA,CASSPGQGPSYGYTF,TGTGCCAGCAGCCCTGGACAGGGGCCTAGCTATGGCTACACCTTC
NA,TRBJ1-2,TRBV5-5,NA,CASSLAGSGYPNYGYTF,TGTGCCAGCAGCTTGGCTGGATCTGGGTATCCAAACTATGGCTACACCTTC
NA,TRBJ2-4,TRBV7-9,NA,CASSQLSSSYNEQYF,TGTGCCAGCAGCCAACTCTCGAGCTCCTACAATGAGCAGTACTTC
NA,TRBJ1-1,TRBV4-1,NA,CASSLSSLAEAFF,TGCGCCAGCAGCCTGAGCAGTTTGGCCGAAGCTTTCTTT
NA,TRBJ1-5,TRBV5-6,NA,CASSKGAGQPQHF,TGTGCCAGCTCTAAAGGGGCGGGTCAGCCCCAGCATTTT
TRBD1,TRBJ2-4,TRBV5-4,NA,CASSFRDREADIQYF,TGTGCCAGCAGCTTCCGGGACAGGGAGGCGGACATCCAGTACTTC
TRBD1,TRBJ1-1,TRBV11-2,few,CASSGPYRDRGKTGNQAFF,TGTGCCAGCAGCGGCCCTTACCGGGACAGGGGTAAAACGGGAAATCAGGCTTTCTTT
NA,TRBJ2-1,TRBV25-1,few,CASSRFHSHYNEQFF,TGTGCCAGCAGTCGCTTCCACTCCCACTACAATGAGCAGTTCTTC
TRBD1,TRBJ2-5,TRBV15,NA,CATSRDITDRVETQYF,TGTGCCACCAGCAGAGATATTACGGACAGGGTTGAGACCCAGTACTTC
NA,TRBJ2-3,TRBV7-2,NA,CASTRVWAQGDTQYF,TGTGCCAGCACTCGTGTTTGGGCCCAGGGAGATACGCAGTATTTT